One sample yielded the 24 T cell receptor beta chains listed below, sequenced in a study of T cell changes during pregnancy in multiple sclerosis. The protocol was immunoSEQ multiplex PCR, while the TCRdb copy is restricted to in-frame clones and leaves out a portion. The sample includes approximately 93,000 clones, 91% seen only once; the top ten take around 2%. Source: peripheral blood, taken in the first trimester of pregnancy. These receptor sequences come from a female donor in good health, enrolled as a control in a pregnancy study.

V and J are TRBV19 and TRBJ2-1; TRBD1 matches 9 bases. Trimming at V came to 7 bases and at J to 2 bases, leaving 6 bases not matched to a gene. Germline CDR1 and CDR2: LNHDA and SQIVND (reference sequence). This CDR3 region has 15 residues. The CDR3 nucleotides read TGTGCCAGTATGGGACAGGGACCGACCTACAATGAGCAGTTCTTC. Its translation is CASMGQGPTYNEQFF.

The chain joins TRBV28 to TRBJ1-4; no firm D call. Germline CDR1 MDHEN, CDR2 SYDVKM. The CDR3 spans 13 residues. V gave up 6 bases and J gave up 5 bases, with 10 bases separating them. The chain's CDR3 is CASSEGVNEKLFF. In DNA, the CDR3 is TGTGCCAGCAGCGAGGGAGTCAATGAAAAACTGTTTTTT.

The rearrangement joins TRBV11-1 to TRBJ1-2; unclear D gene. The CDR3 sequence is 13 residues long. V gave up 3 bases and J gave up 6 bases, with 11 bases separating them. From germline, CDR1 is SGHAT and CDR2 FQDESV (reference sequence). CDR3 DNA sequence: TGTGCCAGCAGCTTCAGCCCCCGGGATGGCTACACCTTC. This gives the protein CASSFSPRDGYTF.

The chain is built from TRBV2 and TRBJ2-7, with a weak D call TRBD1 (5 bases). CDR1 SNHLY and CDR2 FYNNEI come from the germline V gene. This CDR3 is 13 amino acids long. V dropped 6 bases and J dropped 6 bases, with 15 bases sitting between them. DNA for the CDR3: TGTGCCAGCAGGCAGGGATCTCTGGGCGAGCAGTACTTC. Its translation is CASRQGSLGEQYF.

The chain couples TRBV15 to TRBJ1-5, with TRBD1 as a possible D gene (5 bases). The germline gives CDR1 LNHNV, CDR2 YYDKDF (reference sequence). The CDR3 is 16 amino acids. Trimming cost V 5 bases and J 1 base, with 15 bases left between them. Here the CDR3 DNA reads TGTGCCACCAGCGGAAGGGGTCGGTCGAGCAATCAGCCCCAGCATTTT. Protein sequence: CATSGRGRSSNQPQHF.

This rearrangement joins TRBV7-9 to TRBJ2-1, with TRBD2 identical over 8 bases. The ends lost 4 bases at V and 10 bases at J; junction bases unmatched: 6. The germline V gene encodes CDR1 SEHNR and CDR2 FQNEAQ (reference sequence). This CDR3 spans 13 amino acids. CDR3 residues: CASSWTSPGEQFF. The CDR3 nucleotides read TGTGCCAGCAGCTGGACTAGCCCTGGGGAGCAGTTCTTC.

The genes are TRBV6-6 and TRBJ1-2; the match to TRBD1 covers 10 bases. The germline gives CDR1 MNHNY, CDR2 SVGAGI (reference sequence). The CDR3 totals 13 residues. With 7 bases clipped from V and 4 bases from J, the junction kept 3 bases outside the gene matches. The CDR3 spells CASTDRGPYGYTF. In DNA, the CDR3 is TGTGCCAGCACCGACAGGGGGCCCTATGGCTACACCTTC.

The rearrangement links TRBV18 to TRBJ1-5; a weak D match, TRBD1 (5 bases). V was pared by 6 bases and J by 5 bases, with 14 bases between. Germline loops: CDR1 KGHSH, CDR2 LQKENI. The CDR3 spans 14 residues. CDR3 residues: CASSLSGRDQPQHF. In nucleotides, the CDR3 is TGTGCCAGCTCCCTCTCGGGCAGGGATCAGCCCCAGCATTTT.

The V gene is TRBV7-2, the J gene TRBJ2-3; D is perhaps TRBD1 (6 bases). This CDR3 has 14 residues. CDR1 is SGHTA and CDR2 is FQGNSA in the germline V gene. Trimming stripped 3 bases from V and 5 bases from J, with 12 bases between. The CDR3 coding sequence is TGTGCCAGCAGCTTCGCAGGGGCGGGAGATACGCAGTATTTT. This encodes CASSFAGAGDTQYF.

The rearrangement uses TRBV9 and TRBJ2-7, with D unresolved. The V gene lost 3 bases and the J gene lost 3 bases, with 16 bases spanning the gap. Germline lookup yields CDR1 SGDLS and CDR2 YYNGEE. The CDR3 contains 15 residues. This CDR3 reads CASSAGTASLYEQYF. The CDR3 DNA reads TGTGCCAGCAGCGCAGGAACAGCATCCCTCTACGAGCAGTACTTC.

The J gene is TRBJ1-6, the V gene TRBV29-1; tentative D call: TRBD1 (5 bases). The CDR3 length is 16 residues. V was trimmed by 2 bases and J by 7 bases, leaving 18 bases between them. Germline values: CDR1 SQVTM, CDR2 ANQGSEA. Here the CDR3 reads CSVEWGSPKENSPLHF. DNA of the CDR3: TGCAGCGTTGAATGGGGCAGCCCCAAAGAGAATTCACCCCTCCACTTT.

V gene TRBV4-3 combines with J gene TRBJ1-6; no clear D gene. The CDR3 extends over 15 amino acids. The germline V gene encodes CDR1 LGHNA and CDR2 YSLEER. The V gene lost 0 bases and the J gene lost 1 base, with 4 bases spanning the gap. CDR3 sequence (DNA): TGCGCCAGCAGCCAAGAGCGGTCCTATAATTCACCCCTCCACTTT. Protein sequence: CASSQERSYNSPLHF.

In nucleotides, the CDR3 is TGTGCCAGTAACAGGCTGTTTAATGAAAAACTGTTTTTT. This gives the protein CASNRLFNEKLFF. The chain couples TRBV19 to TRBJ1-4; a weak D match, TRBD1 (5 bases). From germline, CDR1 is LNHDA and CDR2 SQIVND (reference sequence). CDR3 length: 13 amino acids. Trimming pared 7 bases from V and 4 bases from J, leaving 10 bases between.

The chain joins TRBV6-5 to TRBJ1-2; D is possibly TRBD1 (5 bases). CDR1 is MNHEY, CDR2 SVGAGI, per germline. The CDR3 loop spans 15 amino acids. The V and J ends lost 0 bases and 4 bases respectively, with 12 bases between them. In DNA form, the CDR3 reads TGTGCCAGCAGTTACTCGGGCAGGGTCGGCTATGGCTACACCTTC. This sequence encodes CASSYSGRVGYGYTF.

V and J are TRBV5-6 and TRBJ2-5; no clear D. The CDR3 extends over 11 amino acids. Germline CDR1 and CDR2: SGHDT and YYEEEE. Trimming removed 1 base from V and 4 bases from J, with 2 bases in between. The CDR3 nucleotides read TGTGCCAGCAGCTTGCTAGAGACCCAGTACTTC. Encoded protein: CASSLLETQYF.

The chain has TRBV5-1 and TRBJ2-7; 9 bases are shared with TRBD1. Germline assignment: CDR1 SGHRS and CDR2 YFSETQ. Losses at the gene ends were 4 bases for V and 3 bases for J; bases not matched to a gene: 8. The CDR3 has 15 residues. The CDR3 protein is CASSLTGTGNYEQYF. As DNA, the CDR3 is TGCGCCAGCAGCCTCACCGGGACAGGGAACTACGAGCAGTACTTC. Looking up the rest from reference TRBV5-1 and TRBJ2-7 gives the full variable domain: KAGVTQTPRYLIKTRGQQVTLSCSPISGHRSVSWYQQTPGQGLQFLFEYFSETQRNKGNFPGRFSGRQFSNSRSEMNVSTLELGDSALYLCASSLTGTGNYEQYFGPGTRLTVT.

The chain is built from TRBV7-8 and TRBJ1-5; D gene unclear. CDR1 and CDR2 from the germline V gene are SGHVS and FQNEAQ. The CDR3 is 14 amino acids. Trimming left V 3 bases short and J 6 bases short, with 12 bases between. CDR3 bases: TGTGCCAGCAGCTTGACCCCCTCGGGTCAGCCCCAGCATTTT. Translating it yields CASSLTPSGQPQHF.

The rearrangement uses TRBV4-1 and TRBJ1-5, with TRBD1 as a possible D gene (6 bases). This CDR3 is built from 14 residues. Germline V gene sequence: CDR1 MGHRA, CDR2 YSYEKL. The germline V and J ends were trimmed by 0 bases and 5 bases, with 8 bases remaining between them. The CDR3 spells CASSQDRGDQPQHF. As DNA, the CDR3 is TGCGCCAGCAGCCAAGACAGGGGCGATCAGCCCCAGCATTTT.

The genes are TRBV11-2 and TRBJ2-1, with 13 nucleotides matching TRBD2. CDR1 is SGHAT, CDR2 FQNNGV, per germline. The J segment lost 4 bases and the V segment lost 8 bases, leaving 5 bases of the junction unmatched. This CDR3 spans 15 amino acids. The CDR3: CASGILAGGYNEQFF. In DNA, the CDR3 is TGTGCCAGCGGAATACTAGCGGGGGGGTACAATGAGCAGTTCTTC.

This clone was observed a single time. V usage is TRBV12-5 and J usage is TRBJ2-1; 9 nucleotides line up with TRBD1. V dropped 2 bases and J dropped 6; count of bases not matched to a gene: 5. The CDR3 loop spans 15 amino acids. The germline V gene encodes CDR1 LGHNT and CDR2 FRNRAP. CDR3 in amino acids: CASGLMGDRANEQFF. The CDR3 coding sequence is TGTGCTAGTGGTTTGATGGGGGACAGGGCCAATGAGCAGTTCTTC.

Only one count was recorded for this clone. The rearrangement links TRBV11-3 to TRBJ2-5; 13 bases match TRBD2. Unmatched junction bases numbered 7, after V lost 5 bases and J lost 10 bases. The CDR3 length is 14 residues. Germline loops: CDR1 SGHNT, CDR2 YENEEA. The CDR3 nucleotides read TGTGCCAGCAGCGGGACTAGCGGGGCGGGTGACCAGTACTTC. The encoded protein is CASSGTSGAGDQYF.

The chain employs TRBV6-5 and TRBJ2-3; TRBD1 matches at 8 bases. The V segment lost 6 bases and the J segment 5 bases; nucleotides outside the gene matches: 10. CDR3 length equals 15 residues. Germline V gene lookup returns CDR1 MNHEY and CDR2 SVGAGI. CDR3 nucleotide sequence: TGTGCCAGCAGGGAGGACAGGGCCGGAGGAGATACGCAGTATTTT. Its translation is CASREDRAGGDTQYF.

The chain links TRBV11-2 to TRBJ2-2; perhaps TRBD1 as D (5 bases). The ends were cut back, 4 bases at V and 7 bases at J, with 13 bases in the middle. The CDR3 loop spans 14 amino acids. Germline V gene sequence: CDR1 SGHAT, CDR2 FQNNGV. CDR3 in amino acids: CASSSRVLGGELFF. As DNA, the CDR3 is TGTGCCAGCAGCTCCAGGGTCCTCGGCGGGGAGCTGTTTTTT.

This chain uses TRBV27 with TRBJ2-7; D may be TRBD1 (6 bases). Germline values: CDR1 MNHEY, CDR2 SMNVEV (reference sequence). CDR3 length: 14 residues. V lost 7 bases to trimming and J lost 0 bases, with 13 bases between them. CDR3 nucleotide sequence: TGTGCCAGCACCTCAGGGGTAGGCTCCTACGAGCAGTACTTC. Translated: CASTSGVGSYEQYF.